The 21 T cell receptor beta chains given below trace back to one sample, sequenced in a study of early T cells in non-severe SARS-CoV-2 infection. TCRdb analysed the 5' RACE reads with MiXCR anew, one entry per CDR3 protein. Of around 110,000 distinct CDR3 sequences in the sample, 11% are singletons; the top ten hold about 7.6%. The source material was whole blood. The receptors originated from an adult who was a healthcare worker with PCR-confirmed SARS-CoV-2 infection or an uninfected control (not recorded which).

In its sample, this clonotype was seen a few times. This sequence joins TRBV5-1 and TRBJ2-1; D might be TRBD2 (5 bases). The CDR3 is made up of 14 amino acids. V was cut by 9 bases and J by 4 bases, with 17 bases left in between. Germline CDR1 reads SGHRS; CDR2 reads YFSETQ. The CDR3 DNA sequence: TGCGCCACCCCCCCGGATAGAGGGTACAATGAGCAGTTCTTC. It is translated as CATPPDRGYNEQFF.

This clonotype has more than one count but fewer than ten. V usage is TRBV5-8 and J usage is TRBJ2-1, with 12 bases lining up with TRBD2. Germline V CDR1 and CDR2: SGHTS, YDEGEE. This CDR3 has 16 residues. V shed 0 bases and J 8 bases; nucleotides not matched to a gene: 6. The CDR3 DNA reads TGTGCCAGCAGCTTGGGACTAGCGGGAGCCGCGTATGAGCAGTTCTTC. Protein product: CASSLGLAGAAYEQFF.

This clonotype showed up many times. The V and J genes are TRBV6-1 and TRBJ2-7; 15 bases agree with TRBD2. With 3 bases clipped from V and 5 bases from J, the junction kept 2 bases outside the gene matches. The CDR3 runs to 15 residues. From germline, CDR1 is MNHNS and CDR2 SASEGT. CDR3 nucleotide sequence: TGTGCCAGCAGTGACGGACTAGCGGGAGGGAACGAGCAGTACTTC. It specifies CASSDGLAGGNEQYF.

Only a few counts were recorded for this clonotype. The V gene is TRBV7-7, the J gene TRBJ1-1; D unclear. CDR3 length equals 13 residues. V was trimmed by 5 bases and J by 3 bases, leaving 10 bases between them. Germline V gives CDR1 SSHAT, CDR2 FNYEAQ (reference sequence). This CDR3 reads CASSLWADTEAFF. The CDR3 DNA reads as TGTGCCAGCAGCCTGTGGGCAGACACTGAAGCTTTCTTT. Filled out from reference TRBV7-7 and TRBJ1-1, the complete variable domain reads GAGVSQSPRYKVTKRGQDVTLRCDPISSHATLYWYQQALGQGPEFLTYFNYEAQPDKSGLPSDRFSAERPEGSISTLTIQRTEQRDSAMYRCASSLWADTEAFFGQGTRLTVV.

This clonotype has a handful of counts. The J gene is TRBJ2-7, the V gene TRBV7-9, with D maybe TRBD2 (5 bases). CDR1 and CDR2 (germline): SEHNR, FQNEAQ (reference sequence). V was shortened by 5 bases and J by 6 bases, with 14 bases between the two germline ends. The CDR3 is 13 residues long. CDR3 region: CASSPDGRGEQYF. The CDR3 DNA reads TGTGCCAGCAGCCCGGACGGCCGGGGCGAGCAGTACTTC.

This clonotype was observed a few times. This chain connects TRBV13 to TRBJ2-7; D tentatively reads TRBD1 or TRBD2 (5 bases each). CDR3 size: 14 residues. Germline V gives CDR1 PRHDT, CDR2 FYEKMQ (reference sequence). V lost 5 bases to trimming and J lost 0 bases, with 11 bases between them. This CDR3 reads CASSLGGASYEQYF. In DNA, the CDR3 is TGTGCCAGCAGCCTTGGGGGAGCCTCCTACGAGCAGTACTTC.

This clonotype was counted many times. This chain links TRBV28 with TRBJ2-7; the match to TRBD2 covers 8 bases. V was pared by 5 bases and J by 5 bases, with 5 bases of the junction left unmatched. This CDR3 contains 13 residues. Germline lookup yields CDR1 MDHEN and CDR2 SYDVKM. This CDR3 is CASSPAGVHEQYF. Here the CDR3 DNA reads TGTGCCAGCAGTCCAGCGGGAGTCCACGAGCAGTACTTC.

This clonotype was observed many times. The chain couples TRBV20-1 to TRBJ1-2, with a tentative D call TRBD1 (6 bases). The CDR3 has 12 amino acids. Germline CDR1 is DFQATT and CDR2 is SNEGSKA (reference sequence). V lost 6 bases to trimming and J lost 5 bases, with 13 bases between them. The CDR3 nucleotides read TGCAGTGCGTCCCAGGGGATGTATGGCTACACCTTC. Translated: CSASQGMYGYTF.

In the case of this clonotype: Since a much larger clone is just one base distant, this may be a read error. The chain recombines TRBV2 with TRBJ1-1; no firm D call. The CDR3 contains 13 residues. Germline V gene data show CDR1 as SNHLY and CDR2 as FYNNEI. V shed 7 bases and J shed 1 base, with 10 bases lying between them. The CDR3 reads CASKQGGNTEAFF. The CDR3 DNA reads as TGTGCCAGCAAACAAGGAGGGAACACTGAAGCTTTCTTT.

This clonotype showed up many times. The chain combines TRBV5-1 with TRBJ1-5; D uncertain. The CDR3 is 15 amino acids. Per germline, CDR1 SGHRS and CDR2 YFSETQ. V was clipped by 1 base and J by 3 bases, with 11 bases between them. The CDR3 loop is CASSLTDPYNQPQHF. The CDR3 coding sequence is TGCGCCAGCAGCTTGACGGACCCTTACAATCAGCCCCAGCATTTT.

This clonotype was observed a few times. This chain joins TRBV19 and TRBJ2-2; D may be TRBD2 (7 bases). Germline CDR1 is LNHDA and CDR2 is SQIVND (reference sequence). The CDR3 consists of 15 residues. V shed 7 bases and J shed 6 bases, with 18 bases lying between them. CDR3 region: CASTLLGGEAGELFF. For the CDR3, the DNA is TGTGCCAGTACCCTACTAGGGGGGGAAGCCGGGGAGCTGTTTTTT.

Ten or more counts support this clonotype. This chain uses TRBV28 with TRBJ2-3; unclear D gene. Germline lookup yields CDR1 MDHEN and CDR2 SYDVKM. V was shortened by 6 bases and J by 7 bases, with 11 bases between the two germline ends. The CDR3 length is 12 residues. The CDR3 DNA sequence: TGTGCCAGCAGCCAAGGGCGGAATACGCAGTATTTT. Its translation: CASSQGRNTQYF.

In its sample, this clonotype was seen many times. The rearrangement uses TRBV5-6 and TRBJ2-6; the D gene is possibly TRBD2 (6 bases). CDR1 is SGHDT, CDR2 YYEEEE, per germline. CDR3 length: 16 residues. V was cut by 5 bases and J by 0 bases, with 12 bases left in between. This CDR3 reads CASRRDQFSGANVLTF. CDR3 coding DNA: TGTGCCAGCAGGCGGGACCAGTTCTCTGGGGCCAACGTCCTGACTTTC.

This clonotype was seen repeatedly, ten times or more. V gene TRBV5-5 combines with J gene TRBJ2-3; no clear D. The V and J ends lost 0 bases and 4 bases respectively, with 12 bases between them. In germline, CDR1 is SGHKS, CDR2 YYEKEE (reference sequence). The CDR3 is 15 residues long. This CDR3 is CASSLGKHSADTQYF. Here the CDR3 DNA reads TGTGCCAGCAGCTTGGGCAAGCACAGTGCAGATACGCAGTATTTT.

V is TRBV7-2 and J is TRBJ2-1, with D possibly TRBD2 on 6 matching bases. Trimming pared 0 bases from V and 4 bases from J, leaving 13 bases between. The CDR3 runs 16 residues. CDR1 is SGHTA, CDR2 FQGNSA, per germline. CDR3 in amino acids: CASSLAGTYSYNEQFF. CDR3 nucleotide sequence: TGTGCCAGCAGCTTAGCCGGGACTTATTCATACAATGAGCAGTTCTTC.

Many counts were recorded for this clonotype. The chain employs TRBV12-3 or TRBV12-4 and TRBJ2-3; D ambiguous. V shed 6 bases and J shed 3 bases, with 7 bases lying between them. The length of the CDR3 is 12 residues. The CDR3 sequence: CASSGRTDTQYF. The CDR3 nucleotides are TGTGCCAGCAGCGGCCGGACAGATACGCAGTATTTT.

This clonotype was seen more than once but under ten times. The chain recombines TRBV20-1 with TRBJ2-7; no clear D gene. V was pared by 3 bases and J by 6 bases, with 24 bases between. Germline loops: CDR1 DFQATT, CDR2 SNEGSKA (reference sequence). The CDR3 loop spans 16 amino acids. CDR3 amino acids: CSASRMRSSSPFEQYF. In nucleotides, the CDR3 is TGCAGTGCTAGTCGGATGAGGTCCTCCTCACCGTTCGAGCAGTACTTC.

Many counts were recorded for this clonotype. The chain links TRBV6-2 or TRBV6-3 to TRBJ1-1; D is ambiguous. Between the trimmed V and J ends, which lost 6 bases and 2 bases, there was a span of 16 bases. Germline lookup yields CDR1 MNHEY and CDR2 SVGEGT. This CDR3 has 15 amino acids. The CDR3 spells CASSHQPTVNTEAFF. CDR3 in DNA: TGTGCCAGCAGCCACCAACCGACGGTTAACACTGAAGCTTTCTTT.

The chain links TRBV5-6 to TRBJ2-1; D is ambiguous. The germline CDR1 and CDR2 sequences are SGHDT and YYEEEE. The CDR3 length is 15 residues. V was cut by 5 bases and J by 3 bases, with 15 bases left in between. The DNA for the CDR3 is TGTGCCAGCAGACCCTCCCCGGGCGGCTACAATGAGCAGTTCTTC. Translated: CASRPSPGGYNEQFF.

This clonotype was observed many times. The chain joins TRBV30 to TRBJ2-7; 14 nucleotides align to TRBD2. Losses at the gene ends were 3 bases for V and 2 bases for J; bases not matched to a gene: 12. Per germline, CDR1 GTSNPN and CDR2 SVGIG (reference sequence). CDR3 length: 18 amino acids. CDR3 nucleotides: TGTGCCTGGAGCCCCCTTTGGTCGACTAGCGGGAGGGCCTACGAGCAGTACTTC. This translates into CAWSPLWSTSGRAYEQYF. The full variable domain, completed using reference TRBV30 and TRBJ2-7, is SQTIHQWPATLVQPVGSPLSLECTVEGTSNPNLYWYRQAAGRGLQLLFYSVGIGQISSEVPQNLSASRPQDRQFILSSKKLLLSDSGFYLCAWSPLWSTSGRAYEQYFGPGTRLTVT.

This clonotype was counted at least ten times. The gene calls are TRBV9 and TRBJ2-1, with TRBD2 identical over 11 bases. Germline values: CDR1 SGDLS, CDR2 YYNGEE. The CDR3 covers 17 residues. Trimming at V came to 4 bases and at J to 4 bases, leaving 10 bases not matched to a gene. The CDR3 bases are TGTGCCAGCAGCTTATCGACCGGGACTAGCGGTTACAATGAGCAGTTCTTC. It specifies CASSLSTGTSGYNEQFF.